The clone carrying this TCR beta chain has only a few counts. TCRdb processed the RT-PCR reads anew with MiXCR; each CDR3 protein has one entry. The table lists about 960,000 distinct CDR3 sequences, roughly 18% of them singletons. These data originate in a study of patients and donors after allogeneic stem cell transplantation. The V gene end was trimmed by 4 bases and the J gene end by 5 bases; junction bases not matched to a gene: 6. Per germline, CDR1 MNHNS and CDR2 SASEGT. CDR3 length equals 14 residues. Sequenced input: blood, either unsorted or a sorted T cell fraction (not recorded which). The sequence was collected from a human donor who was either an allogeneic HSCT recipient or a stem cell or donor lymphocyte infusion donor (not recorded which). It is not recorded whose cells these are; they may come from a transplant donor. The V call is TRBV6-1, the J call TRBJ2-5, with 8 bases fitting TRBD1. This chain's CDR3 is CASSGPGGWETQYF. The CDR3 DNA reads as TGTGCCAGCAGTGGGCCAGGGGGCTGGGAGACCCAGTACTTC.